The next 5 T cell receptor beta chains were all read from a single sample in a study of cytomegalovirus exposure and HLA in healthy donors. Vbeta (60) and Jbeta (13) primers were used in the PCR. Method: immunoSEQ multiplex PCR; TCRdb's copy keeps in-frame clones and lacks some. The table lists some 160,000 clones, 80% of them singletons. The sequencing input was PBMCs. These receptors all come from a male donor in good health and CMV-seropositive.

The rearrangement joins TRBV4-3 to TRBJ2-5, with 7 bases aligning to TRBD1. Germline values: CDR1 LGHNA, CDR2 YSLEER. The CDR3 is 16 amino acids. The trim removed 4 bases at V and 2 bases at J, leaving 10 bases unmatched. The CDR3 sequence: CASSPEAGTVQETQYF. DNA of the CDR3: TGCGCCAGCAGCCCAGAGGCCGGGACAGTACAAGAGACCCAGTACTTC.

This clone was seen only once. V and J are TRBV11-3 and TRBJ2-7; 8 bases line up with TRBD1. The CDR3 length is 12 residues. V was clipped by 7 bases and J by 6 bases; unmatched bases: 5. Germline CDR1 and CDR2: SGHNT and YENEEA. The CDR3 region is CASTDREGEQYF. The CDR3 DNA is TGTGCCAGCACGGACAGGGAAGGCGAGCAGTACTTC. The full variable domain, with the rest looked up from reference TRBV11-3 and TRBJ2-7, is EAGVVQSPRYKIIEKKQPVAFWCNPISGHNTLYWYLQNLGQGPELLIRYENEEAVDDSQLPKDRFSAERLKGVDSTLKIQPAELGDSAVYLCASTDREGEQYFGPGTRLTVT.

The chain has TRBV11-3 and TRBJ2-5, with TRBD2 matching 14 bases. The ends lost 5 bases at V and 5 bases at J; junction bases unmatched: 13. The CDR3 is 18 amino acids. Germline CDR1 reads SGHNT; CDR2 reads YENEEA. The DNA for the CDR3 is TGTGCCAGCAGCCCCGGGACTAGCGGGAGTTACGCGCACGAGACCCAGTACTTC. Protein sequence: CASSPGTSGSYAHETQYF. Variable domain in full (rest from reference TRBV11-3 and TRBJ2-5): EAGVVQSPRYKIIEKKQPVAFWCNPISGHNTLYWYLQNLGQGPELLIRYENEEAVDDSQLPKDRFSAERLKGVDSTLKIQPAELGDSAVYLCASSPGTSGSYAHETQYFGPGTRLLVL.

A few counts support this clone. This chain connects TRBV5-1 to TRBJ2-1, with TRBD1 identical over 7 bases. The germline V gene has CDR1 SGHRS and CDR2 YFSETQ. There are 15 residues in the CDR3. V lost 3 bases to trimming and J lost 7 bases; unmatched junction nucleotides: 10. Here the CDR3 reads CASSSRLGQFNEQFF. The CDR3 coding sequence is TGCGCCAGCAGCTCCAGACTGGGACAGTTTAATGAGCAGTTCTTC.

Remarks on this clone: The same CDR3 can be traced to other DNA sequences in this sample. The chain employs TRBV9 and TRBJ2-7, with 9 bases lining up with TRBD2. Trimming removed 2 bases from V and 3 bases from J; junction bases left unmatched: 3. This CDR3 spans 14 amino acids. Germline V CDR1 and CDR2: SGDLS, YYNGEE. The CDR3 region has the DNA TGTGCCAGCAGCGTTGGTAGCGGGAGCTACGAGCAGTACTTC. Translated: CASSVGSGSYEQYF.